These 14 T cell receptor beta chains were sequenced from one sample in a study of T cell repertoires in cytomegalovirus infection. These receptors have no known antigen. A single record per CDR3 protein comes from TCRdb applying MiXCR to the reads. This table has under 850,000 distinct CDR3 sequences, approximately 33% appearing once. The material was cultured PBMCs, obtained from culture after CMV antigen stimulation. Receptors originate from a human donor in good health (CMV status not recorded). Some clones in this sample may be carry-over from other donors' samples.

The chain employs TRBV7-2 and TRBJ2-7; D gene uncertain. Trimming took off 5 bases at V and 2 bases at J, with 7 bases between the two ends. CDR1 SGHTA and CDR2 FQGNSA come from the germline V gene. The CDR3 loop spans 12 amino acids. CDR3 region: CASSRIPYEQYF. The CDR3 DNA is TGTGCCAGCAGCCGGATACCCTACGAGCAGTACTTC.

This sequence joins TRBV20-1 and TRBJ2-3; D may match TRBD1 or TRBD2 (5 bases each). Germline CDR1 and CDR2: DFQATT and SNEGSKA (reference sequence). Deletions cut 1 base from V and 1 base from J, with 12 bases between. The CDR3 spans 15 residues. This chain's CDR3 is CSARGTVGGTDTQYF. The CDR3 DNA reads as TGCAGTGCTAGAGGAACGGTGGGGGGCACAGATACGCAGTATTTT.

The rearrangement links TRBV7-9 to TRBJ2-1, with D possibly TRBD2 on 6 matching bases. V dropped 1 base and J dropped 1 base, with 23 bases sitting between them. CDR1 SEHNR and CDR2 FQNEAQ come from the germline V gene (reference sequence). The CDR3 is made up of 20 amino acids. The CDR3 coding sequence is TGTGCCAGCAGCTTAGGGGGGGACGGAAGGGGCCCTAGGTCCTACAATGAGCAGTTCTTC. Translating gives CASSLGGDGRGPRSYNEQFF.

This sequence joins TRBV7-6 and TRBJ2-1, with 11 positions matching TRBD2. J gave up 12 bases and V 4 bases, and 11 bases lay outside the gene matches. Germline V gene data show CDR1 as SGHVS and CDR2 as FNYEAQ. The CDR3 extends over 15 amino acids. In DNA form, the CDR3 reads TGTGCCAGCAGCTCAGTGACTAGCGGGGCAGGGGGGCAGTTCTTC. As protein: CASSSVTSGAGGQFF.

This clonotype occurred a few times. The CDR3 region is CASSVLAGTDTQYF. In nucleotides, the CDR3 is TGTGCCAGCAGCGTACTAGCGGGGACAGATACGCAGTATTTT. The chain joins TRBV11-2 to TRBJ2-3, with 10 positions matching TRBD2. The V and J ends lost 5 bases and 3 bases, in that order; junction bases with no gene match: 2. Germline assignment: CDR1 SGHAT and CDR2 FQNNGV. The CDR3 consists of 14 residues. Full variable domain (missing parts from reference TRBV11-2 and TRBJ2-3): EAGVAQSPRYKIIEKRQSVAFWCNPISGHATLYWYQQILGQGPKLLIQFQNNGVVDDSQLPKDRFSAERLKGVDSTLKIQPAKLEDSAVYLCASSVLAGTDTQYFGPGTRLTVL.

The chain uses TRBV7-2 and TRBJ1-2; TRBD1 might be the D (6 bases). Trimming pared 5 bases from V and 4 bases from J, leaving 17 bases between. Germline CDR1 SGHTA, CDR2 FQGNSA. The CDR3 length is 15 residues. The CDR3 nucleotides are TGTGCCAGCAGCCCTCGGACAGTGAGATCCTATGGCTACACCTTC. It yields the protein CASSPRTVRSYGYTF.

The chain recombines TRBV11-2 with TRBJ2-1, with 12 nucleotides matching TRBD2. Germline CDR1 SGHAT, CDR2 FQNNGV. The CDR3 runs 15 residues. V shed 5 bases and J 10 bases; nucleotides not matched to a gene: 9. The DNA of the CDR3 is TGTGCCAGCAGCGAGACTAGCGGGGGAGTGTTGGAGCAGTTCTTC. It encodes CASSETSGGVLEQFF. The variable domain in full, with the rest retrieved from reference TRBV11-2 and TRBJ2-1, is EAGVAQSPRYKIIEKRQSVAFWCNPISGHATLYWYQQILGQGPKLLIQFQNNGVVDDSQLPKDRFSAERLKGVDSTLKIQPAKLEDSAVYLCASSETSGGVLEQFFGPGTRLTVL.

This sequence joins TRBV7-2 and TRBJ2-5; TRBD2 is a possible D gene (6 bases). Per germline, CDR1 SGHTA and CDR2 FQGNSA. The CDR3 length is 14 residues. Trimming left V 8 bases short and J 4 bases short, with 17 bases between. CDR3 loop: CASWVSGVGETQYF. The CDR3 DNA reads TGTGCCAGCTGGGTTTCGGGAGTGGGAGAGACCCAGTACTTC.

This clonotype was seen only once. A read error may be the cause here, since a much bigger clone is one base away. V is TRBV12-3 or TRBV12-4 and J is TRBJ2-3; D uncertain. The CDR3 contains 14 residues. V lost 6 bases and J lost 1, with 11 bases in between. The CDR3 sequence: CASSPTEGTDTQYF. CDR3 DNA sequence: TGTGCCAGCAGCCCCACCGAGGGCACAGATACGCAGTATTTT.

J is TRBJ1-4 and V is TRBV20-1; D is possibly TRBD1 (5 bases). Deletions cut 3 bases from V and 3 bases from J, with 8 bases between. Germline V lookup: CDR1 DFQATT, CDR2 SNEGSKA (reference sequence). The CDR3 sequence is 13 residues long. Here the CDR3 DNA reads TGCAGTGCTAGCCTAGGGGCTAATGAAAAACTGTTTTTT. Protein: CSASLGANEKLFF.

As for this clonotype: This may be a read error: a much more frequent sequence differs by one nucleotide. The conserved final phenylalanine or tryptophan is absent from the CDR3, which likely points to a read error. The V gene is TRBV7-6, the J gene TRBJ1-2; D is possibly TRBD1 (5 bases). The CDR3 contains 18 residues. Trimming took 6 bases from V and 7 from J, leaving 30 bases between them. Germline loops: CDR1 SGHVS, CDR2 FNYEAQ. The CDR3 DNA is TGTGCCAGCAGTCCTACTCTCGTAGAGGGGAACAGGCAAAGTGGCTACACCTCC. It specifies CASSPTLVEGNRQSGYTS.

This clonotype was picked up one time. The chain is built from TRBV7-6 and TRBJ2-2; a possible D gene is TRBD2 (5 bases). From germline, CDR1 is SGHVS and CDR2 FNYEAQ. Trimming stripped 5 bases from V and 2 bases from J, with 15 bases between. The CDR3 extends over 16 amino acids. Here the CDR3 DNA reads TGTGCCAGCAGCCCGAAAGAGGGATCTAACACCGGGGAGCTGTTTTTT. Its translation: CASSPKEGSNTGELFF.

V gene TRBV20-1 combines with J gene TRBJ2-3; 10 bases map to TRBD2. The length of the CDR3 is 12 residues. Germline loops: CDR1 DFQATT, CDR2 SNEGSKA (reference sequence). CDR3 protein: CSGLAATDTQYF. The CDR3 nucleotides read TGCAGCGGACTAGCGGCCACAGATACGCAGTATTTT.

This sequence joins TRBV27 and TRBJ2-3; 9 nucleotides match TRBD2. V dropped 6 bases and J dropped 1; count of bases not matched to a gene: 5. The CDR3 length is 15 residues. The germline V gene encodes CDR1 MNHEY and CDR2 SMNVEV (reference sequence). CDR3 sequence reads: CASSALAGRTDTQYF. DNA of the CDR3: TGTGCCAGCAGCGCCCTAGCGGGACGCACAGATACGCAGTATTTT.